This TCR beta chain was captured in a study of T cell repertoires in ileal Crohn's disease. Study in general: Operated complications were stricturing disease (approximately 60%) and penetrating disease (approximately 39%). Study results and limitations: All patients with clonality above 26.8% had endoscopic recurrence. Compared with CD4 T cells, sorted CD8 cells carried more expanded clones.

Patients were adults with ileal or ileocolonic Crohn's disease needing resection. As regards this clone: Its antigen remains unknown.

Germline CDR1 is SGDLS and CDR2 is YYNGEE. This CDR3 has 15 amino acids. Data came from immunoSEQ multiplex PCR; TCRdb stores just in-frame clones and leaves some out. The repertoire holds 14,000 or so clones, with nearly 90% as singletons. This receptor was obtained from an adult with Crohn's disease. The chain links TRBV9 to TRBJ2-5; 8 bases map to TRBD1. The DNA end is a closer match to TRBJ2-7, so the J assignment may be wrong. The specimen sequenced was ileal tissue. The CDR3 coding sequence is TGTGCCAGCAGCGAGGGGACAGGTGGAGGATACGAGCAGTACTTC. Translation gives CASSEGTGGGYEQYF.